Listed below are T cell receptor beta chains from one sample, sequenced in a study of OX40 agonist ivuxolimab in advanced cancers. TCRdb's table, derived via immunoSEQ multiplex PCR, lists solely in-frame clones and lacks some. The repertoire holds tens of thousands of clones, 85% to 95% seen once, with around a quarter in the top ten. The sample here was CD4+ or CD8+ T cells sorted from blood, taken in a trial of the OX40 agonist ivuxolimab. The receptors derive from an adult with an advanced solid tumor such as melanoma, head and neck, liver or kidney cancer. Each CDR3 is given without its conserved first and last residue. D genes are given only for firm matches. The size of a clone is reported for some rows only, either as once, few or many, or as a class for expanded clones.

V | size | D | CDR3
TRBV19 | once | - | ASMWDSRPGNTIY
TRBV6-4 | once | TRBD1 | ASSDSAGGTETQY
TRBV15 | - | TRBD1 | ATSQDRETYT
TRBV7-3 | - | - | ASSLTPTGNTEAF
TRBV19 | - | TRBD1 | ASSSGGTATDTQY
TRBV13 | - | - | ASKWRVVAEGELF
TRBV7-2 | - | - | ASGGGDSYNEQF
TRBV19 | - | TRBD1 | ASSIRPRDRRYGYT
TRBV27 | - | - | ASSLSSTGELF
TRBV6-6 | - | - | ASSSWSNQPQH
TRBV9 | - | TRBD1 | ASSVGTGDRGQTQY
TRBV28 | once | TRBD2 | ASSLTLSGGSYNEQF
TRBV5-1 | - | TRBD1 | ASSFMTGEYYEQY
TRBV5-4 | - | TRBD2 | ASSYHGTSIEQY
TRBV5-1 | - | - | ASSLTGPDTGELF
TRBV28 | - | - | ASSLLTGQGYGYT
TRBV9 | - | - | ASSLGGGANVLT
TRBV7-9 | - | - | ASSLGNNEQF
TRBV9 | once | - | ASSPAGRASDEQY
TRBV2 | - | - | ASSDWEHNEQF
TRBV9 | - | TRBD2 | ASTPGREFYEQY
TRBV7-6 | - | TRBD1 | ASSLGAGTGFLEQY
TRBV19 | - | - | ASSPGASYEQY
TRBV7-9 | once | - | ASSLERPKAF
TRBV9 | - | - | ASSVEGLNTEAF
TRBV6-1 | once | TRBD2 | ASSESAGGLNEQF
TRBV9 | - | TRBD2 | ASSVDSGGPYNEQF